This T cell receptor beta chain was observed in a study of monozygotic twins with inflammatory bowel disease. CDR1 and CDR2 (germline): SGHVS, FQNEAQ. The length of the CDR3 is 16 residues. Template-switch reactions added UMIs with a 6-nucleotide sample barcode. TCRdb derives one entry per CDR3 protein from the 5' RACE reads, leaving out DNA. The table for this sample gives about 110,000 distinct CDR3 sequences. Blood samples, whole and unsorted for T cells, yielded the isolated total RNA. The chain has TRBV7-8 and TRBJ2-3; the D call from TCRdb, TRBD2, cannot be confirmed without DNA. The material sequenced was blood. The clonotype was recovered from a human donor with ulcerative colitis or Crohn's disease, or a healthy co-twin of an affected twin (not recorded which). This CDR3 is CASSSGLAYSTDTQYF.